The present TCR beta chain was sequenced within a study of blood T cell repertoires in COVID-19. Study at large: From the United States, Italy and Spain came samples of acute and convalescent COVID-19. Sources were T cells, B-cell-depleted T cells, or PBMCs; the material itself was cDNA or gDNA.

Germline CDR1 is SGHKS and CDR2 is YYEKEE (reference sequence). The CDR3 spans 18 residues. Trimming removed 0 bases from V and 6 bases from J; junction bases left unmatched: 14. Sequencing used immunoSEQ multiplex PCR; TCRdb keeps in-frame clones, though not all of them. The data show fewer than 400,000 clones, with approximately 87% seen just once and roughly 9.4% held by the top ten. Those who participated ranged in age from roughly 18 to 100 years and resided in 20 to 30 US areas. Recovery among Cohort 3 donors was established by two negative PCRs, clearance, or symptom resolution. The chain uses TRBV5-5 and TRBJ2-2; 7 bases map to TRBD1. Sequencing input: PBMCs or T cells enriched from blood (not recorded which). This receptor was obtained from a woman between 50 and 59 years old who had recovered from COVID-19. CDR3 sequence reads: CASSLEITGAAGSGELFF. The CDR3 region has the DNA TGTGCCAGCAGCTTGGAAATAACAGGGGCCGCGGGTTCCGGGGAGCTGTTTTTT.